The source of this T cell receptor beta chain is a study of beta chain features in type 1 diabetes. Study results and caveats: In patients and controls equally, PCR might favor templates that are shorter.

This clone turned up a few times. Its antigen is not identified. The germline CDR1 and CDR2 sequences are SGDLS and YYNGEE. CDR3 length: 17 amino acids. V lost 0 bases to trimming and J lost 0 bases, with 15 bases between them. Of the isolated RNA, all was reverse transcribed, and so the sequenced material was expressed TCRB transcripts. Profiling relied on immunoSEQ multiplex PCR, and the TCRdb table lists in-frame clones only, not all of them. The table shows 25,000 or so clones, with over 60% occurring only once. The chain carries TRBV9 and TRBJ1-1; maybe TRBD1 (6 bases). This receptor was taken from a woman between 40 and 50 years old in good health. The sample comprised Tregs from blood. This chain's CDR3 is CASSVGGSGVMNTEAFF. CDR3 sequence (DNA): TGTGCCAGCAGCGTAGGAGGGTCAGGGGTAATGAACACTGAAGCTTTCTTT.